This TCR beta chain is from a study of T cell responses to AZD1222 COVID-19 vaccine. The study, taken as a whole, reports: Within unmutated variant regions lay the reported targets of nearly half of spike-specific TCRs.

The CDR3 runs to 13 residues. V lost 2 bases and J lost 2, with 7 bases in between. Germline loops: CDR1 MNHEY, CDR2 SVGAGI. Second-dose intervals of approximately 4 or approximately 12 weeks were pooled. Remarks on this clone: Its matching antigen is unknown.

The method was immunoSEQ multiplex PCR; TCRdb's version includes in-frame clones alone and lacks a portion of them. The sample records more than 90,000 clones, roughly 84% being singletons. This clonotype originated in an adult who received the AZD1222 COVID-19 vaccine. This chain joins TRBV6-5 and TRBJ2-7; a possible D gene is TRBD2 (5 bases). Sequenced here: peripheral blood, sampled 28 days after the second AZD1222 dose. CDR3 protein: CASSYLAAYEQYF. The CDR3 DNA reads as TGTGCCAGCAGTTACCTAGCCGCCTACGAGCAGTACTTC.